The TCR beta chain described here comes from a study of T cell responses to AZD1222 COVID-19 vaccine. Study-wide results and caveats: It should be noted that donors were predominantly white British and more often female, and clonal diversity was possibly underestimated. A reported finding is that nearly half of spike-specific TCRs target unmutated variant regions. Only after the peak T cell response were repertoires sampled. Spike regions recognized by vaccine-associated CD4 TCRs spanned the protein, led by 160-218 and 743-854.

J lost 0 bases, V lost 5 bases, and 3 bases had no gene match. Germline loops: CDR1 SEHNR, CDR2 FQNEAQ (reference sequence). The length of the CDR3 is 15 residues. In the case of this clone: The antigen is not known.

Using immunoSEQ multiplex PCR, the repertoire was profiled, and TCRdb retains in-frame clones only, with some absent. The sample consists of approximately 110,000 clones, more than 85% of them appearing once. This TCR derives from an adult in good health. Specimen: peripheral blood, collected on day 0 of AZD1222 vaccination. J is TRBJ1-4 and V is TRBV7-9; 7 bases align to TRBD1. CDR3 sequence reads: CASSRDSATNEKLFF. CDR3 DNA: TGTGCCAGCAGCCGGGACAGTGCAACTAATGAAAAACTGTTTTTT.